The 25 T cell receptor beta chains below come from one sample, sequenced in a study of CD8 T cells in Susac syndrome. Random hexamers primed reverse transcription of about 0.5 to 1 ug RNA. TCRdb analysed the immunoSEQ multiplex PCR reads with MiXCR anew, one entry per CDR3 protein. Altogether some 200,000 distinct CDR3 sequences are present, approximately 95% being singletons, with the ten largest covering more than 0.1%. Material: CD4+ T cells from PBMCs. The receptors were gathered from a human donor in good health.

This clonotype has only one observation. V and J are TRBV30 and TRBJ2-1; TRBD2 might be the D (5 bases). There are 13 residues in the CDR3. Germline assignment: CDR1 GTSNPN and CDR2 SVGIG (reference sequence). Between the trimmed V and J ends, which lost 3 bases and 6 bases, there was a span of 12 bases. The CDR3 spells CAWRASYVNEQFF. CDR3 nucleotides: TGTGCCTGGAGGGCTAGCTACGTCAATGAGCAGTTCTTC.

This rearrangement joins TRBV2 to TRBJ2-2, with D possibly TRBD1 on 6 matching bases. The CDR3 is 14 amino acids. CDR1 SNHLY and CDR2 FYNNEI come from the germline V gene. Trimming pared 6 bases from V and 4 bases from J, leaving 12 bases between. The chain's CDR3 is CASSFNRATGELFF. The CDR3 nucleotides read TGTGCCAGCAGCTTTAACAGGGCCACCGGGGAGCTGTTTTTT.

This rearrangement joins TRBV28 to TRBJ2-7; D is unclear. The CDR3 length is 11 residues. V shed 7 bases and J shed 2 bases, with 6 bases lying between them. Germline V CDR1 and CDR2: MDHEN, SYDVKM. CDR3 coding DNA: TGTGCCAGCACTGGTGCCTACGAGCAGTACTTC. This encodes CASTGAYEQYF. The variable domain in full, completed from reference TRBV28 and TRBJ2-7, reads DVKVTQSSRYLVKRTGEKVFLECVQDMDHENMFWYRQDPGLGLRLIYFSYDVKMKEKGDIPEGYSVSREKKERFSLILESASTNQTSMYLCASTGAYEQYFGPGTRLTVT.

V and J are TRBV20-1 and TRBJ1-5; D is ambiguous. In germline, CDR1 is DFQATT, CDR2 SNEGSKA (reference sequence). The V gene lost 0 bases and the J gene lost 0 bases, with 9 bases spanning the gap. There are 15 residues in the CDR3. The DNA of the CDR3 is TGCAGTGCTAGAGATCCCAGTCATAGCAATCAGCCCCAGCATTTT. Protein sequence: CSARDPSHSNQPQHF.

This chain joins TRBV12-3 or TRBV12-4 and TRBJ2-1; D ambiguous. The V and J ends lost 3 bases and 0 bases respectively, with 6 bases between them. CDR3 length: 14 amino acids. CDR3 nucleotides: TGTGCCAGCAGTTTTGTCAGCTCCTACAATGAGCAGTTCTTC. This translates into CASSFVSSYNEQFF.

The chain has TRBV12-3 or TRBV12-4 and TRBJ1-5; D gene unclear. Trimming took off 1 base at V and 7 bases at J, with 14 bases between the two ends. This CDR3 is built from 15 residues. The CDR3 bases are TGTGCCAGCAGTTTAGGCATTGGGTCACCCCAGCCCCAGCATTTT. It codes for CASSLGIGSPQPQHF.

The chain combines TRBV18 with TRBJ2-7; D call uncertain. Germline CDR1 KGHSH, CDR2 LQKENI. The CDR3 loop spans 13 amino acids. Trimming left V 5 bases short and J 6 bases short, with 14 bases between. DNA for the CDR3: TGTGCCAGCTCATCCACTGGGGTGACCGAGCAGTACTTC. Its translation is CASSSTGVTEQYF.

This chain connects TRBV27 to TRBJ1-1; D ambiguous. V was pared by 4 bases and J by 4 bases, with 13 bases between. Germline loops: CDR1 MNHEY, CDR2 SMNVEV (reference sequence). The CDR3 loop spans 14 amino acids. The CDR3 protein is CASSSDTRGTEAFF. In nucleotides, the CDR3 is TGTGCCAGCAGTTCAGACACGCGAGGCACTGAAGCTTTCTTT.

CDR3 loop: CSVVKGDRVGEQYF. CDR3 DNA: TGCAGCGTTGTCAAGGGGGACAGGGTTGGCGAGCAGTACTTC. The chain carries TRBV29-1 and TRBJ2-7, with TRBD1 matching 9 bases. V lost 4 bases, J lost 6 bases, and 10 bases stayed unmatched. Germline V gene sequence: CDR1 SQVTM, CDR2 ANQGSEA. This CDR3 comprises 14 residues.

The chain combines TRBV9 with TRBJ2-7; 8 bases are shared with TRBD2. V lost 6 bases to trimming and J lost 6 bases; unmatched junction nucleotides: 8. The CDR3 is 13 amino acids. CDR1 and CDR2 from the germline V gene are SGDLS and YYNGEE. The CDR3 coding sequence is TGTGCCAGCACCAGGGACCGGGGGGGCGAGCAGTACTTC. Protein sequence: CASTRDRGGEQYF.

The chain is built from TRBV7-2 and TRBJ1-1; no clear D gene. CDR1 and CDR2 (germline): SGHTA, FQGNSA. The CDR3 runs 13 residues. Trimming left V 4 bases short and J 5 bases short, with 11 bases between. CDR3 nucleotides: TGTGCCAGCAGCTCTTTCGGGGAGACTGAAGCTTTCTTT. Translating gives CASSSFGETEAFF.

The V gene is TRBV2, the J gene TRBJ2-7, with D perhaps matching TRBD2 (6 bases). Trimming stripped 7 bases from V and 2 bases from J, with 12 bases between. The germline CDR1 and CDR2 sequences are SNHLY and FYNNEI. The CDR3 sequence is 13 residues long. CDR3 DNA: TGTGCCAGCACCCCGCGGAGGGCCTACGAGCAGTACTTC. It codes for CASTPRRAYEQYF.

The J gene is TRBJ2-2, the V gene TRBV3-1; D gene ambiguous. The germline V and J ends were trimmed by 2 bases and 6 bases, with 4 bases remaining between them. Germline assignment: CDR1 LGHDT and CDR2 YNNKEL (reference sequence). The CDR3 totals 12 residues. In DNA form, the CDR3 reads TGTGCCAGCAGCCAATCCTCCGGGGAGCTGTTTTTT. This gives the protein CASSQSSGELFF. Based on the CDR3 plus reference TRBV3-1 and TRBJ2-2, the full variable domain is DTAVSQTPKYLVTQMGNDKSIKCEQNLGHDTMYWYKQDSKKFLKIMFSYNNKELIINETVPNRFSPKSPDKAHLNLHINSLELGDSAVYFCASSQSSGELFFGEGSRLTVL.

The V call is TRBV20-1, the J call TRBJ2-5; possibly TRBD2 for D (5 bases). The length of the CDR3 is 11 residues. V shed 5 bases and J shed 5 bases, with 9 bases lying between them. Germline CDR1 DFQATT, CDR2 SNEGSKA (reference sequence). In DNA form, the CDR3 reads TGCAGTGCTTCCTCGGGGGAGACCCAGTACTTC. It codes for CSASSGETQYF.

This chain connects TRBV30 to TRBJ2-2; TRBD1 aligns across 8 bases. This CDR3 is built from 13 residues. Germline lookup yields CDR1 GTSNPN and CDR2 SVGIG (reference sequence). With 8 bases clipped from V and 1 base from J, the junction kept 3 bases outside the gene matches. The CDR3 DNA is TGTGCCCGGACAGGGAGGAACACCGGGGAGCTGTTTTTT. This sequence encodes CARTGRNTGELFF.

The CDR3 here is CAWEILGGGTQYF. The CDR3 DNA reads as TGTGCCTGGGAGATACTCGGGGGAGGGACCCAGTACTTC. V and J are TRBV30 and TRBJ2-5; a weak D match, TRBD2 (6 bases). The germline V gene encodes CDR1 GTSNPN and CDR2 SVGIG (reference sequence). Trimming cost V 5 bases and J 7 bases, with 17 bases left between them. The CDR3 runs to 13 residues.

This chain links TRBV29-1 with TRBJ2-3; D possibly matches TRBD1 or TRBD2 (5 bases each). V gave up 4 bases and J gave up 2 bases, with 19 bases separating them. Germline V gene lookup returns CDR1 SQVTM and CDR2 ANQGSEA. This CDR3 is built from 16 residues. The CDR3 spells CSVAGVGAIPTDTQYF. The CDR3 DNA reads TGCAGCGTTGCCGGGGTCGGGGCGATACCCACAGATACGCAGTATTTT.

This chain connects TRBV29-1 to TRBJ1-2; no reliable D call. Trimming left V 6 bases short and J 4 bases short, with 15 bases between. Germline V lookup: CDR1 SQVTM, CDR2 ANQGSEA. CDR3 size: 13 residues. In nucleotides, the CDR3 is TGCAGCGTGTCAAGACCGGTCGGCTATGGCTACACCTTC. It codes for CSVSRPVGYGYTF.

V and J are TRBV20-1 and TRBJ2-3; 7 positions agree with TRBD2. Losses at the gene ends were 3 bases for V and 5 bases for J; bases not matched to a gene: 5. This CDR3 has 13 amino acids. Germline loops: CDR1 DFQATT, CDR2 SNEGSKA (reference sequence). The CDR3 loop reads CSASPSGIDTQYF. CDR3 sequence (DNA): TGCAGTGCTAGTCCTAGCGGAATAGATACGCAGTATTTT.

The rearrangement uses TRBV28 and TRBJ1-2; possible D gene TRBD1, 5 bases. CDR1 is MDHEN and CDR2 is SYDVKM in the germline V gene. V was pared by 10 bases and J by 4 bases, with 10 bases between. This CDR3 is 11 amino acids long. CDR3 region: CAIQATYGYTF. The CDR3, as DNA: TGTGCCATACAGGCCACCTATGGCTACACCTTC.

J is TRBJ1-2 and V is TRBV29-1; 9 bases align to TRBD1. Germline V gives CDR1 SQVTM, CDR2 ANQGSEA. The J segment lost 6 bases and the V segment lost 4 bases, leaving 3 bases of the junction unmatched. The CDR3 spans 12 residues. DNA for the CDR3: TGCAGCGTTGTGGGACAGGGAGATGGCTACACCTTC. This encodes CSVVGQGDGYTF. Full variable domain (rest looked up from reference TRBV29-1 and TRBJ1-2): SAVISQKPSRDICQRGTSLTIQCQVDSQVTMMFWYRQQPGQSLTLIATANQGSEATYESGFVIDKFPISRPNLTFSTLTVSNMSPEDSSIYLCSVVGQGDGYTFGSGTRLTVV.

The rearrangement uses TRBV4-3 and TRBJ2-3; possible D gene TRBD2, 6 bases. Trimming left V 3 bases short and J 2 bases short, with 18 bases between. Germline V gives CDR1 LGHNA, CDR2 YSLEER. The CDR3 is 17 amino acids. This CDR3 is CASSQVLVGTHTDTQYF. CDR3 coding DNA: TGCGCCAGCAGCCAGGTACTAGTCGGGACTCACACAGATACGCAGTATTTT.

The table lists this clonotype with a few counts. The V call is TRBV14, the J call TRBJ2-1, with 12 bases fitting TRBD2. Per the germline V gene, CDR1 is SGHDN and CDR2 is FVKESK. The CDR3 runs to 15 residues. With V trimmed by 0 bases and J by 7 bases, 1 base remained unmatched. The CDR3 here is CASSQELAGGNEQFF. CDR3 DNA: TGTGCCAGCAGCCAAGAGCTAGCGGGAGGGAATGAGCAGTTCTTC. Using reference TRBV14 and TRBJ2-1 for the parts outside the CDR3, the full variable domain is EAGVTQFPSHSVIEKGQTVTLRCDPISGHDNLYWYRRVMGKEIKFLLHFVKESKQDESGMPNNRFLAERTGGTYSTLKVQPAELEDSGVYFCASSQELAGGNEQFFGPGTRLTVL.

CDR3 loop: CASSPRTSGFSRVEQFF. The CDR3 DNA reads as TGTGCCAGCAGTCCGCGGACTAGCGGCTTCTCGAGGGTTGAGCAGTTCTTC. The chain uses TRBV28 and TRBJ2-1; 10 bases match TRBD2. The V and J ends lost 5 bases and 9 bases, in that order; junction bases with no gene match: 16. The CDR3 covers 17 residues. Per germline, CDR1 MDHEN and CDR2 SYDVKM.

The chain uses TRBV28 and TRBJ2-3; D uncertain. Germline CDR1 MDHEN, CDR2 SYDVKM. This CDR3 contains 14 residues. Trimming removed 5 bases from V and 0 bases from J, with 9 bases in between. This chain's CDR3 is CASSGQTSTDTQYF. Written as DNA, the CDR3 is TGTGCCAGCAGTGGGCAGACTAGCACAGATACGCAGTATTTT.